This is a list of T cell receptor beta chains from one sample in a study of a mutant IDH1 vaccine in newly diagnosed glioma. These receptors' targets are unknown. Libraries were prepared by immunoSEQ multiplex PCR; TCRdb keeps only in-frame clonotypes and omits some of them. The sample yields 110,000 or so clones, about nine tenths seen once. Sample: PBMCs, taken from a glioma patient whose treatment included an IDH1 peptide vaccine. The receptors come from a woman between 50 and 59 years old with glioma. Both conserved end residues are part of each CDR3. D genes are given only for firm matches. Clone size is given for some rows only: seen once, a few or many times, or a class if the clone is expanded.

TRBJ2-1	-	-	TRBV4-2	CASSQDGGYNEQFF	TGTGCCAGCAGCCAAGATGGGGGATACAATGAGCAGTTCTTC
TRBJ2-7	-	-	TRBV6-5	CASSPDSTYEQYF	TGTGCCAGCAGCCCGGACAGTACTTACGAGCAGTACTTC
TRBJ2-2	-	-	TRBV5-1	CASSFQGLGGTGELFF	TGCGCCAGCAGCTTCCAGGGATTGGGTGGCACCGGGGAGCTGTTTTTT
TRBJ2-7	-	once	TRBV6-5	CASSPGQMQYF	TGTGCCAGCAGTCCCGGCCAAATGCAGTACTTC
TRBJ2-3	-	-	TRBV27	CASSLGQGRLAGDRRAQYF	TGTGCCAGCAGTCTCGGACAGGGGCGGCTAGCGGGAGATCGCCGGGCGCAGTATTTT
TRBJ2-1	TRBD2	-	TRBV5-1	CASSRVRLAGGLLDEQFF	TGCGCCAGCAGCCGAGTCAGACTAGCGGGAGGACTCCTAGATGAGCAGTTCTTC
TRBJ1-2	TRBD1	-	TRBV6-6	CASSPRDRGSGYTF	TGTGCCAGCAGTCCCCGGGACAGGGGCAGCGGCTACACCTTC
TRBJ1-3	-	-	TRBV5-1	CASSTIPGSGNTIYF	TGCGCCAGCAGCACAATACCAGGCTCTGGAAACACCATATATTTT
TRBJ2-7	-	once	TRBV11-2	CASSLGGPYEQYF	TGTGCCAGCAGCTTAGGCGGACCCTACGAGCAGTACTTC
TRBJ2-7	-	-	TRBV7-8	CASSLAKGQYF	TGTGCCAGCAGCTTAGCGAAGGGGCAGTACTTC
TRBJ2-5	-	-	TRBV20-1	CSANVRETQYF	TGCAGTGCTAATGTGCGAGAGACCCAGTACTTC
TRBJ2-3	-	-	TRBV19	CASSIRGPPSTDTQYF	TGTGCCAGTAGTATACGTGGTCCACCTAGCACAGATACGCAGTATTTT
TRBJ1-5	-	-	TRBV7-8	CASSPSYGVSNQPQHF	TGTGCCAGCAGCCCGTCATACGGGGTCAGCAATCAGCCCCAGCATTTT
TRBJ2-7	TRBD2	-	TRBV5-4	CASSPGTSDLYEQYF	TGTGCCAGCAGCCCTGGGACTAGCGACCTCTACGAGCAGTACTTC
TRBJ2-7	-	-	TRBV2	CASSVGGYEQYF	TGTGCCAGCAGTGTAGGGGGCTACGAGCAGTACTTC
TRBJ2-3	TRBD1	-	TRBV5-1	CASSLGTGGRADTQYF	TGCGCCAGCAGCTTAGGGACAGGGGGCAGGGCAGATACGCAGTATTTT
TRBJ1-1	-	-	TRBV15	CATSRDGAAEAFF	TGTGCCACCAGCAGAGATGGGGCAGCTGAAGCTTTCTTT
TRBJ2-1	-	-	TRBV14	CASSQTPWSGEENEQFF	TGTGCCAGCAGCCAAACCCCGTGGAGCGGAGAGGAAAATGAGCAGTTCTTC
TRBJ2-7	-	-	TRBV2	CASIYSEEQYF	TGTGCCAGCATTTACAGCGAAGAGCAGTACTTC
TRBJ2-5	-	-	TRBV5-1	CASSSQGSQETQYF	TGCGCCAGCAGCTCCCAGGGGAGCCAAGAGACCCAGTACTTC
TRBJ1-4	TRBD1	-	TRBV6-1	CASSEALRTGATNEKLFF	TGTGCCAGCAGTGAAGCGCTCCGGACAGGTGCAACTAATGAAAAACTGTTTTTT
TRBJ2-7	TRBD1	-	TRBV7-9	CASSLDRGFVEQYF	TGTGCCAGCAGTCTCGACAGGGGGTTCGTCGAGCAGTACTTC
TRBJ2-7	TRBD2	-	TRBV13	CASSLERESGEQYF	TGTGCCAGCAGCTTAGAGCGGGAATCGGGCGAGCAGTACTTC
TRBJ2-1	TRBD2	-	TRBV6-6	CASSYEAGVNEQFF	TGTGCCAGCAGTTATGAAGCGGGAGTTAATGAGCAGTTCTTC
TRBJ1-2	-	-	TRBV9	CASSVGAGSFGYTF	TGTGCCAGCAGCGTAGGCGCAGGGTCTTTTGGCTACACCTTC
TRBJ1-1	-	-	TRBV29-1	CSARDQEPTEAFF	TGCAGCGCCCGAGACCAAGAGCCCACTGAAGCTTTCTTT
TRBJ2-2	-	-	TRBV19	CASSILASNTGELFF	TGTGCCAGTAGTATCCTTGCTAGCAACACCGGGGAGCTGTTTTTT
TRBJ2-5	TRBD1	-	TRBV5-1	CASSPGQGETQYF	TGCGCCAGCAGCCCTGGACAGGGGGAGACCCAGTACTTC
TRBJ2-3	-	-	TRBV10-3	CAISEGRPTDTQYF	TGTGCCATCAGTGAAGGGCGCCCTACAGATACGCAGTATTTT
TRBJ1-2	-	-	TRBV14	CASSDNRGKKGYGYTF	TGTGCCAGCAGCGATAACCGGGGCAAGAAGGGCTATGGCTACACCTTC
TRBJ2-2	TRBD2	-	TRBV7-9	CASSLGLAGTTGELFF	TGTGCCAGCAGCTTGGGACTAGCGGGAACCACCGGGGAGCTGTTTTTT
TRBJ1-4	-	-	TRBV9	CASSEFQGEKLFF	TGTGCCAGCAGCGAATTCCAAGGTGAAAAACTGTTTTTT
TRBJ1-1	-	-	TRBV6-1	CASRGENLEAFF	TGTGCCAGCAGAGGAGAGAACCTCGAAGCTTTCTTT
TRBJ1-4	-	-	TRBV6-1	CASSEAVGAANEKLFF	TGTGCCAGCAGTGAAGCGGTAGGGGCAGCTAATGAAAAACTGTTTTTT
TRBJ2-1	-	-	TRBV5-5	CASRVAENSYNEQFF	TGTGCCAGCAGGGTAGCGGAAAACTCCTACAATGAGCAGTTCTTC
TRBJ2-1	-	-	TRBV5-1	CASSLAGTVDNEQFF	TGCGCCAGCAGCTTGGCCGGGACTGTTGACAATGAGCAGTTCTTC
TRBJ1-5	-	once	TRBV6-1	CAITWTADQPQHF	TGTGCCATCACCTGGACAGCGGATCAGCCCCAGCATTTT
TRBJ2-7	TRBD1	-	TRBV28	CASSFGQGSYEQYF	TGTGCCAGCAGTTTCGGACAGGGGTCCTACGAGCAGTACTTC
TRBJ2-7	TRBD2	-	TRBV5-1	CASTLIPGLADYEQYF	TGCGCCAGCACGCTTATTCCGGGACTAGCGGACTACGAGCAGTACTTC
TRBJ1-4	-	-	TRBV29-1	CSVGAGWGMGKLFF	TGCAGCGTTGGGGCGGGCTGGGGGATGGGGAAACTGTTTTTT
TRBJ2-7	-	-	TRBV19	CASSGSESYEQYF	TGTGCCAGTAGTGGTTCGGAATCCTACGAGCAGTACTTC
TRBJ2-7	-	-	TRBV9	CASSVAVYPTYEQYF	TGTGCCAGCAGCGTAGCGGTGTACCCTACCTACGAGCAGTACTTC
TRBJ2-1	-	-	TRBV6-1	CASSEAGGIYNEQFF	TGTGCCAGCAGTGAAGCCGGAGGGATCTACAATGAGCAGTTCTTC
TRBJ1-1	-	-	TRBV29-1	CSAGQGSDTEAFF	TGCAGCGCCGGTCAGGGGTCCGACACTGAAGCTTTCTTT
TRBJ2-3	-	-	TRBV27	CASNHGALRDTQYF	TGTGCCAGCAACCACGGGGCACTCCGGGATACGCAGTATTTT
TRBJ1-4	TRBD1	-	TRBV28	CASSLEGAGEKLFF	TGTGCCAGCAGTTTGGAGGGGGCCGGTGAAAAACTGTTTTTT
TRBJ1-3	-	-	TRBV11-2	CASSLDHAMGNTIYF	TGTGCCAGCAGCTTAGATCACGCGATGGGAAACACCATATATTTT
TRBJ1-2	-	-	TRBV5-8	CASSLRGGPRTF	TGTGCCAGCAGCCTGCGTGGGGGGCCGCGGACCTTC
TRBJ2-2	-	-	TRBV11-3	CASSPRGVGTGELFF	TGTGCCAGCAGCCCACGCGGAGTAGGGACCGGGGAGCTGTTTTTT
TRBJ2-1	TRBD1	-	TRBV6-5	CASSWDRANEQFF	TGTGCCAGCAGTTGGGACAGGGCCAATGAGCAGTTCTTC
TRBJ2-3	-	once	TRBV10-2	CASSEEDTFSTDTQYF	TGCGCCAGCAGTGAAGAGGACACCTTTAGCACAGATACGCAGTATTTT
TRBJ1-6	-	-	TRBV10-2	CASSSPGPDSPLHF	TGCGCCAGCAGCTCCCCAGGGCCGGACTCACCCCTCCACTTT
TRBJ2-1	TRBD2	few	TRBV7-6	CASSSGTSGRVGYNEQFF	TGTGCCAGCAGCTCGGGGACTAGCGGGAGAGTTGGGTACAATGAGCAGTTCTTC
TRBJ2-3	-	-	TRBV6-6	CASSYASGTDTQYF	TGTGCCAGCAGTTATGCTAGCGGCACAGATACGCAGTATTTT
TRBJ1-2	TRBD1	-	TRBV5-1	CASSLGQGGNYGYTF	TGCGCCAGCAGCTTGGGGCAGGGGGGTAACTATGGCTACACCTTC
TRBJ2-5	TRBD2	-	TRBV6-5	CASSPGLAVRETQYF	TGTGCCAGCAGCCCGGGACTAGCAGTTAGAGAGACCCAGTACTTC
TRBJ2-3	TRBD2	-	TRBV4-1	CASSHGRSSGSTDTQYF	TGCGCCAGCAGCCATGGGAGATCTAGCGGAAGCACAGATACGCAGTATTTT
TRBJ2-5	TRBD2	-	TRBV18	CASSPGLAGGRSQETQYF	TGTGCCAGCTCACCTGGACTAGCGGGAGGGAGGAGCCAAGAGACCCAGTACTTC
TRBJ2-7	-	-	TRBV19	CASSIAAWGEAEQYF	TGTGCCAGTAGTATCGCCGCTTGGGGGGAGGCCGAGCAGTACTTC
TRBJ2-1	TRBD2	-	TRBV28	CASSPLTSGPYNEQFF	TGTGCCAGCAGTCCCCTAACTAGCGGGCCCTACAATGAGCAGTTCTTC